This is a list of T cell receptor beta chains from one sample in a study of blood T cell repertoires in COVID-19. Sequenced by immunoSEQ multiplex PCR; TCRdb stores in-frame clones only, minus some. The table lists 150,000 to 160,000 clones, about 80% of them singletons. The material sequenced was peripheral blood. The receptors originated from a woman aged 55-70 years with acute or convalescent COVID-19. Each CDR3 is given with its conserved first and last residue. Fields, in order: V gene, J gene, CDR3 protein.

>TRBV4-1|TRBJ2-1
CASSQSGRDSSYNEQFF
>TRBV7-9|TRBJ1-4
CASSLAGQGNEKLFF
>TRBV5-1|TRBJ1-4
CASSLRPTGENEKLFF
>TRBV7-3|TRBJ1-2
CASSLGQGLDYGYTF
>TRBV6-1|TRBJ1-5
CASSEAGQGAYQPQHF
>TRBV30|TRBJ1-5
CAWSGGASGGQPQHF
>TRBV3-1/TRBV3-2|TRBJ2-1
CASRKTSGGAEGEQFF
>TRBV12-3/TRBV12-4|TRBJ1-1
CASSFSGGSEAFF
>TRBV6-1|TRBJ2-7
CASSELWGLAGGHYEQYF
>TRBV15|TRBJ1-1
CATSIRQNTEAFF
>TRBV6-5|TRBJ2-2
CASRGTSFGELFF
>TRBV12-3/TRBV12-4|TRBJ2-1
CASSITRGQFF
>TRBV6-6|TRBJ2-5
CASSYSGGHVRETQYF
>TRBV9|TRBJ1-3
CASSPDWSPLLGNTIYF